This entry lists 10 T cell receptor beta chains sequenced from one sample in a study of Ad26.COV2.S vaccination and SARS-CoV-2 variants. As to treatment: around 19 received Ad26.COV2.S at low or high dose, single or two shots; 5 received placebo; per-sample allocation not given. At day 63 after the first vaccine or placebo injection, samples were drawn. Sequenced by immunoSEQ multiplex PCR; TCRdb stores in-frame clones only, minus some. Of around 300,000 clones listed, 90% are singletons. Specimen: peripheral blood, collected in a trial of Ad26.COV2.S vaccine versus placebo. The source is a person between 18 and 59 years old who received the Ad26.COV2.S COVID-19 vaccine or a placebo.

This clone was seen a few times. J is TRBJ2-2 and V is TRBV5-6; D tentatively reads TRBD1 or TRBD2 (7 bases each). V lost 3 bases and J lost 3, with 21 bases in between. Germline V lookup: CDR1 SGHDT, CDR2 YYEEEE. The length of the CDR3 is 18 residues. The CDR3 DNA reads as TGTGCCAGCAGCTCGCTAGCCCCGACAGGGAGGGACACCGGGGAGCTGTTTTTT. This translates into CASSSLAPTGRDTGELFF.

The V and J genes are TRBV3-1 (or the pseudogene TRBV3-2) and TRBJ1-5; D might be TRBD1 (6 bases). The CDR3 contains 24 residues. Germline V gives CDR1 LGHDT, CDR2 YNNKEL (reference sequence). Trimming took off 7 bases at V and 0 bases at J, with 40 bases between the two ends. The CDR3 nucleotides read TGTGCCAGCACCCGTTCAGGGTCAGGGGATTCTATCGGGTTCTCCACATATAGCAATCAGCCCCAGCATTTT. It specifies CASTRSGSGDSIGFSTYSNQPQHF.

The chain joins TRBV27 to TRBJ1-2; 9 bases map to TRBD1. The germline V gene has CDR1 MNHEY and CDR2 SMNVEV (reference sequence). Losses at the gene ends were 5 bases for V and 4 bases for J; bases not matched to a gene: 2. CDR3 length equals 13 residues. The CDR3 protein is CASSPTGGYGYTF. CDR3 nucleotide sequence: TGTGCCAGCAGTCCGACAGGGGGCTATGGCTACACCTTC.

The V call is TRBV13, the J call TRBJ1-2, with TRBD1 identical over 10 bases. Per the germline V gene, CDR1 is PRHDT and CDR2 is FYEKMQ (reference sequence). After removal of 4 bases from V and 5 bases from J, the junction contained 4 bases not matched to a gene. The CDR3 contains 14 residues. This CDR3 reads CASSYRTGGYGYTF. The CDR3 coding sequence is TGTGCCAGCAGCTATAGGACAGGGGGATATGGCTACACCTTC.

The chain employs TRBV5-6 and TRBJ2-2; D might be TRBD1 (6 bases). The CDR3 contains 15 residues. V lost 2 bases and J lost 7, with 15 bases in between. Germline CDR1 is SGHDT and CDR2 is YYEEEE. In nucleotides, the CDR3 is TGTGCCAGCAGCTTCGGGGCCAGGGGTGTCGGGGAGCTGTTTTTT. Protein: CASSFGARGVGELFF.

For the CDR3, the DNA is TGTGCCAGCAGCCACGGACAGGGGACCTCTGTTTACAATGAGCAGTTCTTC. This translates into CASSHGQGTSVYNEQFF. The chain combines TRBV5-8 with TRBJ2-1, with 9 bases identical to TRBD1. V trimming: 4 bases; J trimming: 4 bases; junction bases outside the gene matches: 12. This CDR3 has 17 residues. Per the germline V gene, CDR1 is SGHTS and CDR2 is YDEGEE.

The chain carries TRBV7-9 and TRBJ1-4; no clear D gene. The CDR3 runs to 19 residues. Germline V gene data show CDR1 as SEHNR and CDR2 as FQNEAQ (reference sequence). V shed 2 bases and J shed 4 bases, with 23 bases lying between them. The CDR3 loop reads CASSLWAGWQGQDNEKLFF. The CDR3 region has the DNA TGTGCCAGCAGCTTATGGGCGGGATGGCAAGGGCAAGATAATGAAAAACTGTTTTTT.

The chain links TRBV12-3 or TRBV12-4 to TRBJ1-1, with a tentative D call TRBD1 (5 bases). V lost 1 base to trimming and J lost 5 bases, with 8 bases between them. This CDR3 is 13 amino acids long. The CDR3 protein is CASSLGPGTEAFF. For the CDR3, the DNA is TGTGCCAGCAGTTTAGGCCCAGGGACTGAAGCTTTCTTT.

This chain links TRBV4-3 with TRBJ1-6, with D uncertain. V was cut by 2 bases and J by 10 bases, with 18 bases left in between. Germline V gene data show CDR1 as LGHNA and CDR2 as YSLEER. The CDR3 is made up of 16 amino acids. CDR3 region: CASSQTIDLSWSPLHF. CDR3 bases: TGCGCCAGCAGCCAAACCATTGACCTATCCTGGTCACCCCTCCACTTT.

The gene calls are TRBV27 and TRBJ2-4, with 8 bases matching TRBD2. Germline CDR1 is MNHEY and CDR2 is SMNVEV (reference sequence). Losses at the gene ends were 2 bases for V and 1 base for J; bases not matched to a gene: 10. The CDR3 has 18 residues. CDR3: CASSLVAGGSFAKNIQYF. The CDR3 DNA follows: TGTGCCAGCAGTTTAGTTGCGGGGGGAAGCTTTGCCAAAAACATTCAGTACTTC.